This TCR beta chain was identified during a study of T cell responses to AZD1222 COVID-19 vaccine. This CDR3 is 13 amino acids long. The germline gives CDR1 SGHRS, CDR2 YFSETQ. The germline V and J ends were trimmed by 0 bases and 7 bases, with 10 bases remaining between them. Libraries were prepared by immunoSEQ multiplex PCR; TCRdb keeps only in-frame clonotypes and omits some of them. The data hold 130,000 or so clones, with approximately 92% observed a single time. V gene TRBV5-1 combines with J gene TRBJ1-2; tentatively, D is TRBD1 (5 bases). This receptor was taken from an adult who received the MenACWY meningococcal vaccine as a control. Sequenced here: peripheral blood, sampled 28 days after the second dose of the MenACWY control vaccine. CDR3: CASSLAGGSGYTF. CDR3 coding DNA: TGCGCCAGCAGCTTGGCCGGGGGAAGTGGCTACACCTTC.